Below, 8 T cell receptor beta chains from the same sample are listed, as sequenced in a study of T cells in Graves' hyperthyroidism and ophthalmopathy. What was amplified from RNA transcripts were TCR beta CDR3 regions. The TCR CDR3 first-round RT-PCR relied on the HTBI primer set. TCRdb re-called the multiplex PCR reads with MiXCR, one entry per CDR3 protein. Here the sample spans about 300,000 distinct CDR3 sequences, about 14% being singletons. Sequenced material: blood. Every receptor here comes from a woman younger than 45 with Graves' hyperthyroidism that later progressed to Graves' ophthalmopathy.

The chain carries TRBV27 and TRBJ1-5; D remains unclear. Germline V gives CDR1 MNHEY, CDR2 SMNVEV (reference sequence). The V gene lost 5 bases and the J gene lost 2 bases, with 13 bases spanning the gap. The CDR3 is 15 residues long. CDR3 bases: TGTGCCAGCAGTCAAGGGTCCGGAGGCAATCAGCCCCAGCATTTT. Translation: CASSQGSGGNQPQHF.

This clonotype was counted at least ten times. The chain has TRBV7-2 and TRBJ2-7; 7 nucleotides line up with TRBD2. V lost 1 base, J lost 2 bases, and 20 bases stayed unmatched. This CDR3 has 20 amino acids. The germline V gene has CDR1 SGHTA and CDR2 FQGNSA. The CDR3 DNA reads TGTGCCAGCAGCTTAGATTTTGGCGGGAGCCCGAAGGCCCCTGCCTACGAGCAGTACTTC. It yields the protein CASSLDFGGSPKAPAYEQYF.

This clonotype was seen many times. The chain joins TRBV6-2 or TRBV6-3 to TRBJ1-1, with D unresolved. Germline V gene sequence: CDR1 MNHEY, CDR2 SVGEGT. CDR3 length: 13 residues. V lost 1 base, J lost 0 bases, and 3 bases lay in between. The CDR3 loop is CASSYFLNTEAFF. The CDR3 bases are TGTGCCAGCAGTTACTTTTTGAACACTGAAGCTTTCTTT.

In nucleotides, the CDR3 is TGTGCCAGCAGCTGGGCCCTAGGGACTGAAGCTTTCTTT. This gives the protein CASSWALGTEAFF. The rearrangement uses TRBV7-9 and TRBJ1-1, with D unclear. Trimming left V 4 bases short and J 5 bases short, with 11 bases between. Germline values: CDR1 SEHNR, CDR2 FQNEAQ (reference sequence). The CDR3 covers 13 residues.

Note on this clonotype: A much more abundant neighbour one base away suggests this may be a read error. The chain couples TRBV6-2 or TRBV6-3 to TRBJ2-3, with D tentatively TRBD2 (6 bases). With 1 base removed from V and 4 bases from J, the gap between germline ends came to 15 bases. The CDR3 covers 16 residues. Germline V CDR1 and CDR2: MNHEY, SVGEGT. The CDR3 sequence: CASSYFGGVSADTQYF. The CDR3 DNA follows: TGTGCCAGCAGTTACTTCGGCGGGGTCAGCGCAGATACGCAGTATTTT.

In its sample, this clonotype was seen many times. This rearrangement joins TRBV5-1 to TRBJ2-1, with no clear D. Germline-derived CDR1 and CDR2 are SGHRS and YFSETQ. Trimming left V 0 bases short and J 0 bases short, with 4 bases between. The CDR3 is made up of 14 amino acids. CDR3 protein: CASSLGNSYNEQFF. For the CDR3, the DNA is TGCGCCAGCAGCTTGGGAAACTCCTACAATGAGCAGTTCTTC.

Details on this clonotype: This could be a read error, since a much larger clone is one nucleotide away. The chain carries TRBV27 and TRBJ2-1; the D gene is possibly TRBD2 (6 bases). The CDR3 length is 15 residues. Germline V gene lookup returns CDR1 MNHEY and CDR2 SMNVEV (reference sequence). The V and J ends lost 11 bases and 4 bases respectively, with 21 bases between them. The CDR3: CAASPAGWKYNEQFF. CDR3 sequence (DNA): TGTGCCGCTTCTCCAGCGGGCTGGAAATACAATGAGCAGTTCTTC.

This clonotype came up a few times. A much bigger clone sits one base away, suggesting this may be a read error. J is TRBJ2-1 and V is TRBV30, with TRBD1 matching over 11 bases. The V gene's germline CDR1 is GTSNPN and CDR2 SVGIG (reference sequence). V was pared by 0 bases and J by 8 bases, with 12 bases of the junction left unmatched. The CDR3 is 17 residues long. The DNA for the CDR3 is TGTGCCTGGAGTGTACGCGAGCCGGGACAGGGGGGGGATGAGCAGTTCTTC. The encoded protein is CAWSVREPGQGGDEQFF.